This T cell receptor beta chain was documented in a study of blood T cells in healthy people across ages. Findings of the study overall: Researchers deemed the diversity estimates from one million T cells underestimates.

Germline lookup yields CDR1 LGHNA and CDR2 YSLEER. The CDR3 runs 18 residues. Trimming shortened V by 4 bases and J by 3 bases, and 22 bases separated the two germline ends. Sample-barcoded 5' priming and a J-beta primer mix drove a second PCR of roughly 7 to 11 cycles. TCRdb re-derived calls from the 5' RACE reads in MiXCR, one entry per CDR3 protein. The sample includes hundreds of thousands of distinct CDR3 sequences, about 51% of them seen just once. About this clonotype: Antigen specificity is unknown.

The clonotype was recovered from a woman aged 80 or over in good health. Sequencing was performed on blood. The chain recombines TRBV4-3 with TRBJ2-4, with D uncertain. The CDR3 bases are TGCGCCAGCAGCCCCTGGCCCTTCCAAGCCAGAGGCAAAAACATTCAGTACTTC. Encoded protein: CASSPWPFQARGKNIQYF.